The 12 T cell receptor beta chains given below trace back to one sample, sequenced in a study of blood T cell repertoires in COVID-19. Profiling relied on immunoSEQ multiplex PCR, and the TCRdb table lists in-frame clones only, not all of them. This table holds over 250,000 clones, 90% found once. Sample: peripheral blood. The receptors originated from a woman aged 50 to 65 with COVID-19, enrolled during active disease.

The rearrangement uses TRBV9 and TRBJ1-1; 9 bases are shared with TRBD1. The CDR3 spans 15 residues. The germline gives CDR1 SGDLS, CDR2 YYNGEE. V shed 6 bases and J 4 bases; nucleotides not matched to a gene: 10. The CDR3 loop reads CASTRSWDRATEAFF. CDR3 coding DNA: TGTGCCAGCACCCGGTCCTGGGACAGGGCCACTGAAGCTTTCTTT.

V and J are TRBV7-8 and TRBJ2-7, with a tentative D call TRBD1 (5 bases). Trimming shortened V by 1 base and J by 3 bases, and 19 bases separated the two germline ends. The CDR3 is 17 amino acids. The V gene's germline CDR1 is SGHVS and CDR2 FQNEAQ. The CDR3 protein is CASSLEFQGIKVYEQYF. The CDR3 coding sequence is TGTGCCAGCAGCTTAGAGTTCCAGGGTATTAAGGTCTACGAGCAGTACTTC.

The chain joins TRBV29-1 to TRBJ1-1; D gene unclear. This CDR3 spans 15 amino acids. V shed 1 base and J shed 5 bases, with 17 bases lying between them. Looked up from germline, CDR1 is SQVTM and CDR2 is ANQGSEA. For the CDR3, the DNA is TGCAGCGTTGAAGGGGAGTCGGGGTCGGGGACTGAAGCTTTCTTT. It encodes CSVEGESGSGTEAFF.

V is TRBV5-1 and J is TRBJ2-5; 8 bases map to TRBD2. V gave up 0 bases and J gave up 4 bases; unmatched junction bases: 14. The germline gives CDR1 SGHRS, CDR2 YFSETQ. The CDR3 consists of 18 residues. The CDR3 region is CASSLDTSGSSRGETQYF. Written as DNA, the CDR3 is TGCGCCAGCAGCTTGGATACTAGCGGAAGTTCGAGAGGAGAGACCCAGTACTTC.

The rearrangement joins TRBV5-1 to TRBJ1-6, with D unclear. The ends were cut back, 0 bases at V and 3 bases at J, with 4 bases in the middle. CDR1 and CDR2 from the germline V gene are SGHRS and YFSETQ. This CDR3 contains 14 residues. The CDR3 here is CASSLDSYNSPLHF. CDR3 nucleotides: TGCGCCAGCAGCTTGGACAGCTATAATTCACCCCTCCACTTT.

Here the CDR3 reads CASSMRTSGSTDTQYF. The CDR3 DNA reads as TGTGCCAGTAGTATGAGGACTAGCGGGAGCACAGATACGCAGTATTTT. The V gene is TRBV19, the J gene TRBJ2-3, with 11 bases fitting TRBD2. There are 16 residues in the CDR3. From germline, CDR1 is LNHDA and CDR2 SQIVND (reference sequence). Unmatched junction bases numbered 2, after V lost 3 bases and J lost 0 bases.

This CDR3 is CASSERAGRIYEQYF. The CDR3 DNA reads TGTGCCAGCAGTGAACGAGCGGGACGGATTTACGAGCAGTACTTC. V usage is TRBV6-1 and J usage is TRBJ2-7, with TRBD2 matching 7 bases. The CDR3 spans 15 residues. The germline CDR1 and CDR2 sequences are MNHNS and SASEGT. After removal of 2 bases from V and 4 bases from J, the junction contained 8 bases not matched to a gene.

The table lists this clone with a count of one. The V call is TRBV14, the J call TRBJ2-5, with TRBD1 matching over 10 bases. Germline-derived CDR1 and CDR2 are SGHDN and FVKESK. The CDR3 is made up of 16 amino acids. J gave up 1 base and V 3 bases, and 5 bases lay outside the gene matches. CDR3 region: CASSHWTGGSQETQYF. CDR3 coding DNA: TGTGCCAGCAGCCACTGGACAGGGGGGTCCCAAGAGACCCAGTACTTC.

The chain combines TRBV30 with TRBJ2-3; TRBD2 aligns across 10 bases. There are 15 residues in the CDR3. Trimming cost V 0 bases and J 5 bases; bases outside gene matches: 5. CDR1 and CDR2 from the germline V gene are GTSNPN and SVGIG (reference sequence). DNA for the CDR3: TGTGCCTGGAGTGTAATGCCTAGCGGGAGAGATACGCAGTATTTT. This encodes CAWSVMPSGRDTQYF. Full variable domain (rest looked up from reference TRBV30 and TRBJ2-3): SQTIHQWPATLVQPVGSPLSLECTVEGTSNPNLYWYRQAAGRGLQLLFYSVGIGQISSEVPQNLSASRPQDRQFILSSKKLLLSDSGFYLCAWSVMPSGRDTQYFGPGTRLTVL.

This chain connects TRBV19 to TRBJ1-5; D call uncertain. V gave up 3 bases and J gave up 4 bases, with 16 bases separating them. Germline CDR1 and CDR2: LNHDA and SQIVND (reference sequence). There are 16 residues in the CDR3. The CDR3 nucleotides are TGTGCCAGTAGTATTATCAGGCCTCATGCGAATCAGCCCCAGCATTTT. It specifies CASSIIRPHANQPQHF.

V gene TRBV5-1 combines with J gene TRBJ1-1, with TRBD1 matching over 10 bases. Trimming removed 4 bases from V and 8 bases from J; junction bases left unmatched: 8. The CDR3 is 14 residues long. Germline lookup yields CDR1 SGHRS and CDR2 YFSETQ. CDR3 sequence reads: CASSTTGGDSEAFF. CDR3 sequence (DNA): TGCGCCAGCAGCACGACAGGGGGCGACTCCGAAGCTTTCTTT.

Comment on this clone: Germline and junction disagree at one end, which may indicate a read error. V usage is TRBV29-1 and J usage is TRBJ1-2; the match to TRBD1 covers 10 bases. The CDR3 covers 16 residues. Germline-derived CDR1 and CDR2 are SQVTM and ANQGSEA. CDR3 amino acids: CSVKEGRGTGVGGYTF. CDR3 coding DNA: TGCAGCGTTAAAGAGGGGCGAGGGACAGGGGTTGGCGGCTACACCTTC.